This T cell receptor beta chain was identified during a study of a mutant IDH1 vaccine in newly diagnosed glioma. Study details: Radiotherapy alone preceded vaccination by 4-6 weeks; alternatively, vaccination started with temozolomide cycles.

Points on this clone: The antigen is not known.

Time point: week 5, during vaccination. What each vaccine dose contained was 300 ug of mutant IDH1 20-mer peptide, accompanied by topical imiquimod. The astrocytomas were IDH1-mutant, ATRX-negative, and WHO grade 3 or 4. Trimming took 3 bases from V and 6 from J; bases not matched to a gene: 12. CDR1 is SNHLY and CDR2 is FYNNEI in the germline V gene. This CDR3 region has 18 residues. Data came from immunoSEQ multiplex PCR; TCRdb stores just in-frame clones and leaves some out. The sample lists just under 80,000 clones; about 91% were seen once. This receptor was taken from a woman between 45 and 60 years old with glioma. The sequences come from PBMCs, collected from a glioma patient whose treatment included an IDH1 peptide vaccine. The V gene is TRBV2, the J gene TRBJ1-5, with TRBD1 identical over 12 bases. The CDR3 loop is CASSESIPGQGASQPQHF. CDR3 nucleotide sequence: TGTGCCAGCAGTGAGAGTATCCCGGGACAGGGGGCGAGTCAGCCCCAGCATTTT. The whole variable domain, remainder taken from reference TRBV2 and TRBJ1-5, is EPEVTQTPSHQVTQMGQEVILRCVPISNHLYFYWYRQILGQKVEFLVSFYNNEISEKSEIFDDQFSVERPDGSNFTLKIRSTKLEDSAMYFCASSESIPGQGASQPQHFGDGTRLSIL.